This passage covers 15 T cell receptor beta chains from one sample sequenced in a study of cytomegalovirus exposure and HLA in healthy donors. The study ran its PCR with 60 Vbeta and 13 Jbeta primers. The protocol was immunoSEQ multiplex PCR, while the TCRdb copy is restricted to in-frame clones and leaves out a portion. The sample lists about 180,000 clones, less than 85% occurring once. The sequenced sample was PBMCs. All receptors derive from a man aged 35-49 years in good health and CMV-seronegative.

The J gene is TRBJ1-5, the V gene TRBV15; TRBD1 is a possible D gene (5 bases). The CDR3 length is 14 residues. V was trimmed by 3 bases and J by 6 bases, leaving 12 bases between them. The germline V gene has CDR1 LNHNV and CDR2 YYDKDF (reference sequence). CDR3 protein: CATSRPVDSQPQHF. The CDR3 nucleotides are TGTGCCACCAGCAGGCCCGTAGACAGTCAGCCCCAGCATTTT.

This clone came up a few times. The chain joins TRBV7-9 to TRBJ2-6; D ambiguous. The CDR3 has 15 residues. The germline V gene encodes CDR1 SEHNR and CDR2 FQNEAQ (reference sequence). V was clipped by 2 bases and J by 0 bases, with 5 bases between them. The CDR3 loop reads CASSLRSSGANVLTF. The CDR3 DNA sequence: TGTGCCAGCAGCTTAAGGAGCTCTGGGGCCAACGTCCTGACTTTC.

V and J are TRBV7-6 and TRBJ2-1, with D tentatively TRBD2 (6 bases). Trimming stripped 1 base from V and 9 bases from J, with 16 bases between. CDR1 and CDR2 from the germline V gene are SGHVS and FNYEAQ. The CDR3 totals 15 residues. CDR3 sequence reads: CASSLGDSYIGEQFF. CDR3 nucleotides: TGTGCCAGCAGCTTAGGGGACTCGTACATCGGTGAGCAGTTCTTC.

CDR3 loop: CASRPDTSEAFF. CDR3 DNA sequence: TGCGCCAGCAGGCCGGACACATCCGAAGCTTTCTTT. V and J are TRBV10-2 and TRBJ1-1; D is possibly TRBD1 (5 bases). This CDR3 comprises 12 residues. V dropped 6 bases and J dropped 8 bases, with 13 bases sitting between them. CDR1 is WSHSY, CDR2 SAAADI, per germline.

The gene calls are TRBV30 and TRBJ2-3, with D perhaps TRBD1 (6 bases). CDR1 and CDR2 (germline): GTSNPN, SVGIG (reference sequence). The CDR3 extends over 12 amino acids. V lost 5 bases and J lost 9, with 15 bases in between. CDR3 in amino acids: CAWGTTGSTQYF. For the CDR3, the DNA is TGTGCCTGGGGGACAACAGGGTCAACGCAGTATTTT.

The CDR3 here is CASSSTDRDEKLFF. The CDR3 DNA is TGTGCCAGCAGTTCGACAGACAGGGATGAAAAACTGTTTTTT. This chain links TRBV6-5 with TRBJ1-4, with TRBD1 matching 7 bases. The trim removed 4 bases at V and 6 bases at J, leaving 5 bases unmatched. The CDR3 covers 14 residues. Germline assignment: CDR1 MNHEY and CDR2 SVGAGI.

V is TRBV7-9 and J is TRBJ1-5; D uncertain. Trimming removed 5 bases at V and 5 bases at J, with 7 bases between. Germline values: CDR1 SEHNR, CDR2 FQNEAQ (reference sequence). The CDR3 spans 12 residues. The CDR3 protein is CASSLRDQPQHF. CDR3 nucleotides: TGTGCCAGCAGCCTGAGGGATCAGCCCCAGCATTTT.

V is TRBV19 and J is TRBJ1-5; possible D gene TRBD1, 6 bases. Germline-derived CDR1 and CDR2 are LNHDA and SQIVND (reference sequence). Deletions cut 3 bases from V and 7 bases from J, with 16 bases between. The CDR3 has 15 amino acids. CDR3 nucleotides: TGTGCCAGTAGTATGTGGGCAGGGGAGGGACAGCCCCAGCATTTT. As protein: CASSMWAGEGQPQHF.

This chain joins TRBV11-2 and TRBJ2-5, with D unresolved. V lost 4 bases and J lost 5, with 14 bases in between. Germline loops: CDR1 SGHAT, CDR2 FQNNGV. The CDR3 extends over 14 amino acids. The CDR3: CASSYSYVGETQYF. The CDR3 coding sequence is TGTGCCAGCAGCTACTCTTACGTCGGGGAGACCCAGTACTTC.

The gene calls are TRBV7-2 and TRBJ2-1; 7 bases agree with TRBD2. Germline V gene lookup returns CDR1 SGHTA and CDR2 FQGNSA. There are 16 residues in the CDR3. V was pared by 4 bases and J by 5 bases, with 11 bases of the junction left unmatched. The CDR3 protein is CASSWVAGLGDNEQFF. The CDR3 nucleotides read TGTGCCAGCAGCTGGGTAGCGGGCCTAGGGGACAATGAGCAGTTCTTC.

This rearrangement joins TRBV29-1 to TRBJ2-7; D gene uncertain. V was pared by 4 bases and J by 4 bases, with 14 bases between. Looked up from germline, CDR1 is SQVTM and CDR2 is ANQGSEA. The CDR3 runs to 13 residues. The CDR3 nucleotides read TGCAGCGTTGCCGCCCAATCACGGTACGAGCAGTACTTC. Its protein product is CSVAAQSRYEQYF.

The rearrangement uses TRBV9 and TRBJ1-1; 9 bases line up with TRBD1. V shed 0 bases and J 6 bases; nucleotides not matched to a gene: 9. Germline-derived CDR1 and CDR2 are SGDLS and YYNGEE. The CDR3 covers 16 residues. CDR3 residues: CASSVGLGTGGSEAFF. For the CDR3, the DNA is TGTGCCAGCAGCGTAGGTCTGGGAACAGGGGGCTCTGAAGCTTTCTTT.

The rearrangement links TRBV9 to TRBJ2-1; 8 positions match TRBD1. The trim removed 3 bases at V and 4 bases at J, leaving 6 bases unmatched. Germline V gene sequence: CDR1 SGDLS, CDR2 YYNGEE. The CDR3 is 15 residues long. The CDR3 here is CASSEGQAQYNEQFF. The CDR3 DNA reads TGTGCCAGCAGCGAGGGACAGGCGCAGTACAATGAGCAGTTCTTC.

V usage is TRBV5-4 and J usage is TRBJ2-7, with D perhaps TRBD1 (5 bases). V shed 4 bases and J shed 6 bases, with 14 bases lying between them. This CDR3 is 13 amino acids long. Germline values: CDR1 SGHNT, CDR2 YYREEE (reference sequence). CDR3 protein: CASSRSAGPEQYF. The CDR3 nucleotides are TGTGCCAGCAGCCGGTCCGCAGGGCCCGAGCAGTACTTC.

The rearrangement links TRBV7-2 to TRBJ2-1, with D perhaps matching TRBD1 (7 bases). The CDR3 spans 15 residues. Germline V lookup: CDR1 SGHTA, CDR2 FQGNSA. Trimming took 6 bases from V and 4 from J, leaving 16 bases between them. CDR3 in amino acids: CASRTGGTAYNEQFF. The CDR3 region has the DNA TGTGCCAGCAGAACCGGCGGGACAGCTTACAATGAGCAGTTCTTC.